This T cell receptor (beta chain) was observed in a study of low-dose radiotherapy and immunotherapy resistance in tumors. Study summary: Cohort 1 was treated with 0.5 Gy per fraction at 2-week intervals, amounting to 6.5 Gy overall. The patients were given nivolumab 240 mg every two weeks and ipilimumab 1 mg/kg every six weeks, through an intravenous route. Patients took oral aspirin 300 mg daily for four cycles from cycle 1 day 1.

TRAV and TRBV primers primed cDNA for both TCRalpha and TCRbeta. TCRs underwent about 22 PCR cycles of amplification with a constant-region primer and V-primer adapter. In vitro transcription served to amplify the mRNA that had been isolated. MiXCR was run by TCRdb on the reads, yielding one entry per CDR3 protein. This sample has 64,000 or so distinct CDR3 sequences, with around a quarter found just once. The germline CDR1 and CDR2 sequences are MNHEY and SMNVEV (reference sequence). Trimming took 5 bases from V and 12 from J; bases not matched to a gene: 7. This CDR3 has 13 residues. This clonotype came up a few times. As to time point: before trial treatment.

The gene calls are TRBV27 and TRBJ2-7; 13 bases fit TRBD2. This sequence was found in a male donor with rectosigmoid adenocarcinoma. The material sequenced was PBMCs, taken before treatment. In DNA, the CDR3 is TGTGCCAGCAGTGATTGGACTAGCGGGAGACTGTACTTC. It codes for CASSDWTSGRLYF.